This TCR beta chain came from a study of PD-1 blockade in classical Hodgkin lymphoma. Study-wide results and caveats: Prior to therapy, complete responders displayed diversity much like that of newly diagnosed patients.

Concerning this clone: The target antigen is unknown.

The V gene lost 1 base and the J gene lost 7 bases, with 8 bases spanning the gap. The germline V gene has CDR1 ENHRY and CDR2 SYGVKD. The CDR3 consists of 12 residues. Every patient relapsed after autologous stem cell transplantation, and brentuximab vedotin exposure varied. Complete response, partial response or progressive disease constituted the best response categories observed. Sequencing was performed with immunoSEQ multiplex PCR; in TCRdb, only in-frame clones are kept and a portion is missing. The sample records around 36,000 clones, over 70% being singletons. The chain links TRBV10-3 to TRBJ2-7, with no clear D. The source of this sequence is a human donor with classical Hodgkin lymphoma. The starting material was peripheral blood mononuclear cells (PBMCs), obtained at baseline. CDR3 in DNA: TGTGCCATCAGTGAGTTAGCCGGTGAGCAGTACTTC. It specifies CAISELAGEQYF.